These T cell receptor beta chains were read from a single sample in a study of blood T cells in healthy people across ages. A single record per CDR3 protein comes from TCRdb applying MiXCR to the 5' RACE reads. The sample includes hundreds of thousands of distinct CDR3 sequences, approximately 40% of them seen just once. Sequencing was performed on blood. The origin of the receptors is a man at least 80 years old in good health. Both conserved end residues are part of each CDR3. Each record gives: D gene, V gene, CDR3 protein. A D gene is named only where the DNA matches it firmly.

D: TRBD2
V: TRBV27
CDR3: CASGVAGEVYERYF

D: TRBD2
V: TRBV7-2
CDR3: CASSRGTSGANEQYF

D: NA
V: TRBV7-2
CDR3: CASSPRDLSGNTIYF

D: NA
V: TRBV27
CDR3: CASLNGGGGRNEQYF

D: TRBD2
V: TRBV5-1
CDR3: CASSWGLAGGPDTQYF

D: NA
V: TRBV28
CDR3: CASSTHIPGQGEYSNQPQHF

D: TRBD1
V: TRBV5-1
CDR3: CASSSSLQGARANEKLFF

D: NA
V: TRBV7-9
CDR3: CASSFGLGNNEQYF

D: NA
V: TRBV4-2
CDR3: CASSQDWSSEQYF

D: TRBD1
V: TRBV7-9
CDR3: CASSLRDSLQETQYF

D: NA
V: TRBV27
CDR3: CASSLSGYIGYTF

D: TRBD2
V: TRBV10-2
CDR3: CASSERTSGLNEQFF

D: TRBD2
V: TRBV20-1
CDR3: CSLSGTSGADTQYF

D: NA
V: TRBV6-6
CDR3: CASSKTENLGLTQHF

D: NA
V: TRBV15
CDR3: CATSREGGRNNEQFF

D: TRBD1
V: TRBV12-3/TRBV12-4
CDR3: CASSSRQGSANTEAFF

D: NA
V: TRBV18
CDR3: CASSPIPTNTDTQYF

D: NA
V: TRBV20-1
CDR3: CSARGSQSHYEQYF

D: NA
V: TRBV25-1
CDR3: CASTDRAGWRTEAFF

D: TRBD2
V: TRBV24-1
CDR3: CATSRTSGGLYNEQFF

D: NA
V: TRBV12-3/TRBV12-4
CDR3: CASTSGPLRGQQYF

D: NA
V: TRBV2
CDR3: CTSRRERGNTEAFF

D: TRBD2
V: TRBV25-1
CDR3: CASSDRTRKTYEQYF

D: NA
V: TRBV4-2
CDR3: CVSSQATPYYEQYF

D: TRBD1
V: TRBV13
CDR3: CASSSRPGQGIYGYTF

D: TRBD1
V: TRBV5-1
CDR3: CARSPRQGDGEQYF

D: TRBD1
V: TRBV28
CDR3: CASSRTGGLYNEQFF

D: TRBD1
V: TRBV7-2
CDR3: CASSFRTGRRYNEQFF

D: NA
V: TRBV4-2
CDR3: CASSQGLDNEQFF

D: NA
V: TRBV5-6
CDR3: CASSATMNYGYTF

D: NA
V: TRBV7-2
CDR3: CASSLRGASSPSGEQYF

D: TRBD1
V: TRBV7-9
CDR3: CASSRGQIYEQYF

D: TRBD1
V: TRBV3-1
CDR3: CASSQAGGEHNEQFF

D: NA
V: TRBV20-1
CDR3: CSASEAYEQYF